The 25 T cell receptor beta chains listed next were all sequenced from one sample in a study of blood T cell repertoires in COVID-19. TCRdb's copy holds only in-frame clones and misses some; the assay was immunoSEQ multiplex PCR. Of some 80,000 clones in the sample, under 80% are singletons; the top ten hold over 9.5%. Material for sequencing was peripheral blood. The receptors shown here come from a human donor in a cohort sampled during active COVID-19.

The CDR3 is CASSRSGSGETQYF. The CDR3 DNA sequence: TGTGCCAGCAGCCGGTCGGGATCGGGGGAGACCCAGTACTTC. The V call is TRBV3-1 (or the pseudogene TRBV3-2), the J call TRBJ2-5, with D possibly being TRBD2 (5 bases). The CDR3 has 14 amino acids. The germline CDR1 and CDR2 sequences are LGHDT and YNNKEL (reference sequence). Trimming removed 4 bases from V and 5 bases from J, with 14 bases in between.

The V call is TRBV4-3, the J call TRBJ1-1; D might be TRBD1 (6 bases). The V end was cut by 4 bases, the J end by 3 bases, with 15 bases between. The CDR3 sequence is 15 residues long. Germline loops: CDR1 LGHNA, CDR2 YSLEER. CDR3 in amino acids: CASSLLGTPDTEAFF. In nucleotides, the CDR3 is TGCGCCAGCAGCCTACTCGGGACACCAGACACTGAAGCTTTCTTT.

The chain has TRBV2 and TRBJ2-7; 7 nucleotides line up with TRBD2. Germline values: CDR1 SNHLY, CDR2 FYNNEI. This CDR3 has 14 amino acids. J was trimmed by 2 bases and V by 8 bases; bases with no gene match: 9. The DNA of the CDR3 is TGTGCCAGCGCCACGTGGGGGGGAACCTACGAGCAGTACTTC. Its translation is CASATWGGTYEQYF.

The CDR3 protein is CASSEQWGGGSYEQYF. The CDR3 DNA reads as TGTGCCAGCAGTGAACAGTGGGGGGGCGGGTCATACGAGCAGTACTTC. The chain recombines TRBV6-1 with TRBJ2-7; D is perhaps TRBD2 (7 bases). V lost 2 bases and J lost 4, with 18 bases in between. This CDR3 is 16 amino acids long. CDR1 MNHNS and CDR2 SASEGT come from the germline V gene.

The chain carries TRBV19 and TRBJ1-4; 7 bases are a match to TRBD1. With 7 bases clipped from V and 5 bases from J, the junction kept 10 bases outside the gene matches. There are 15 residues in the CDR3. Germline-derived CDR1 and CDR2 are LNHDA and SQIVND (reference sequence). The CDR3 coding sequence is TGTGCCAGTACAGCGACAGGGCTGTCAAATGAAAAACTGTTTTTT. Translated: CASTATGLSNEKLFF.

The chain recombines TRBV6-2 or TRBV6-3 with TRBJ2-1, with D perhaps TRBD1 (6 bases). The CDR3 consists of 16 residues. Trimming cost V 2 bases and J 0 bases, with 11 bases left between them. Germline V gene lookup returns CDR1 MNHEY and CDR2 SVGEGT. CDR3 in DNA: TGTGCCAGCAGTTACAGGACAGACTTCTCCTACAATGAGCAGTTCTTC. Translating gives CASSYRTDFSYNEQFF.

The chain couples TRBV5-5 to TRBJ2-5; 10 bases align to TRBD1. The CDR3 has 15 residues. In germline, CDR1 is SGHKS, CDR2 YYEKEE (reference sequence). V shed 1 base and J 5 bases; nucleotides not matched to a gene: 5. The CDR3 bases are TGTGCCAGCAGCTTGCGACAGGGGGCCGGTGAGACCCAGTACTTC. It yields the protein CASSLRQGAGETQYF.

The CDR3 DNA is TGTGCCAGCAGCATTCTACAGGCTGGGGCCAACGTCCTGACTTTC. Translation gives CASSILQAGANVLTF. The gene calls are TRBV13 and TRBJ2-6, with D maybe TRBD1 (5 bases). Germline V gene sequence: CDR1 PRHDT, CDR2 FYEKMQ (reference sequence). CDR3 size: 15 residues. V lost 5 bases and J 2 bases, leaving 10 bases between the germline ends. The full variable domain, its missing parts supplied by reference TRBV13 and TRBJ2-6, is AAGVIQSPRHLIKEKRETATLKCYPIPRHDTVYWYQQGPGQDPQFLISFYEKMQSDKGSIPDRFSAQQFSDYHSELNMSSLELGDSALYFCASSILQAGANVLTFGAGSRLTVL.

The genes are TRBV3-1 (or the pseudogene TRBV3-2) and TRBJ1-1, with 9 positions matching TRBD1. Germline V lookup: CDR1 LGHDT, CDR2 YNNKEL (reference sequence). The length of the CDR3 is 15 residues. The V gene end was trimmed by 2 bases and the J gene end by 4 bases; junction bases not matched to a gene: 5. The CDR3 loop reads CASSQFWGQGTEAFF. DNA for the CDR3: TGTGCCAGCAGCCAATTTTGGGGACAGGGCACTGAAGCTTTCTTT.

This clone was observed once. The chain carries TRBV5-6 and TRBJ2-3; 9 bases align to TRBD1. Unmatched junction bases numbered 4, after V lost 4 bases and J lost 4 bases. This CDR3 contains 14 residues. Germline V gene sequence: CDR1 SGHDT, CDR2 YYEEEE. The CDR3 loop is CASSRGTGPDTQYF. The DNA of the CDR3 is TGTGCCAGCAGCCGTGGGACAGGGCCAGATACGCAGTATTTT.

This rearrangement joins TRBV30 to TRBJ2-1, with 10 bases fitting TRBD1. The CDR3 is 18 amino acids. The junction had 15 bases not matched to a gene; V was cut back by 1 base and J by 6 bases. CDR1 and CDR2 from the germline V gene are GTSNPN and SVGIG (reference sequence). The CDR3 sequence is CAWSATRGRDRGGNEQFF. DNA of the CDR3: TGTGCCTGGAGTGCAACTAGGGGACGGGACAGGGGAGGCAATGAGCAGTTCTTC.

The rearrangement links TRBV30 to TRBJ1-1, with 9 bases aligning to TRBD1. CDR3 length: 12 residues. V lost 7 bases, J lost 1 base, and 1 base stayed unmatched. The germline CDR1 and CDR2 sequences are GTSNPN and SVGIG (reference sequence). The CDR3 protein is CASGQGNTEAFF. The CDR3 DNA reads TGTGCCTCGGGACAGGGGAACACTGAAGCTTTCTTT.

The genes are TRBV5-1 and TRBJ1-3, with 7 bases fitting TRBD1. The CDR3 length is 15 residues. The trim removed 0 bases at V and 3 bases at J, leaving 3 bases unmatched. Germline V gene data show CDR1 as SGHRS and CDR2 as YFSETQ. In DNA, the CDR3 is TGCGCCAGCAGCTTGGCGACAGGGTATGGAAACACCATATATTTT. It is translated as CASSLATGYGNTIYF. Full variable domain (remainder filled in from reference TRBV5-1 and TRBJ1-3): KAGVTQTPRYLIKTRGQQVTLSCSPISGHRSVSWYQQTPGQGLQFLFEYFSETQRNKGNFPGRFSGRQFSNSRSEMNVSTLELGDSALYLCASSLATGYGNTIYFGEGSWLTVV.

The chain is built from TRBV11-2 and TRBJ2-3; 11 bases fit TRBD2. V lost 5 bases, J lost 2 bases, and 6 bases stayed unmatched. The CDR3 extends over 16 amino acids. The germline gives CDR1 SGHAT, CDR2 FQNNGV. The CDR3 sequence is CASSVLAGASTDTQYF. CDR3 bases: TGTGCCAGCAGCGTACTAGCGGGGGCCTCCACAGATACGCAGTATTTT.

The gene calls are TRBV5-6 and TRBJ2-7, with a possible D match to TRBD1 (6 bases). V was cut by 0 bases and J by 0 bases, with 10 bases left in between. The CDR3 has 15 residues. CDR1 is SGHDT and CDR2 is YYEEEE in the germline V gene. The CDR3 nucleotides read TGTGCCAGCAGCTTGGCCGACAGGTTCTCCTACGAGCAGTACTTC. It specifies CASSLADRFSYEQYF.

Here the CDR3 DNA reads TGTGCCAGCAGCGCCTCCGGGACAGGGATCTCTGGGGCCAACGTCCTGACTTTC. Its protein product is CASSASGTGISGANVLTF. The rearrangement joins TRBV7-9 to TRBJ2-6; 9 bases line up with TRBD1. J was trimmed by 0 bases and V by 5 bases; bases with no gene match: 8. Germline-derived CDR1 and CDR2 are SEHNR and FQNEAQ (reference sequence). The CDR3 has 18 amino acids.

This sequence joins TRBV5-1 and TRBJ2-5, with D unresolved. Germline CDR1 reads SGHRS; CDR2 reads YFSETQ. The V gene lost 0 bases and the J gene lost 2 bases, with 8 bases spanning the gap. This CDR3 is 14 amino acids long. CDR3 in amino acids: CASSLVDFQETQYF. CDR3 DNA: TGCGCCAGCAGCTTGGTCGACTTTCAAGAGACCCAGTACTTC.

Comments on this clone: One end of the junction varies from germline; a read error may be responsible. V and J are TRBV28 and TRBJ2-7, with TRBD2 matching over 14 bases. Germline CDR1 and CDR2: MDHEN and SYDVKM. This CDR3 spans 14 amino acids. The CDR3 DNA sequence: TGTGCCAGCAGTTTGGGACTAGCGGGGGCCAGGATGGACTTC. Its translation: CASSLGLAGARMDF.

The chain combines TRBV7-2 with TRBJ2-7, with 7 bases fitting TRBD1. The germline CDR1 and CDR2 sequences are SGHTA and FQGNSA. CDR3 length equals 14 residues. Trimming cost V 4 bases and J 4 bases; bases outside gene matches: 7. CDR3 in amino acids: CASSSQTGKYEQYF. The CDR3 region has the DNA TGTGCCAGCAGCTCCCAGACAGGGAAATACGAGCAGTACTTC.

This clone was seen once. V gene TRBV28 combines with J gene TRBJ2-2; 15 bases match TRBD2. The CDR3 covers 17 residues. In germline, CDR1 is MDHEN, CDR2 SYDVKM. V was clipped by 5 bases and J by 6 bases; unmatched bases: 7. The CDR3 DNA is TGTGCCAGCAGTCTGCCCGGACTAGCGGGGGGGTCCGGGGAGCTGTTTTTT. It is translated as CASSLPGLAGGSGELFF.

The J gene is TRBJ1-2, the V gene TRBV7-2, with no clear D. Germline CDR1 reads SGHTA; CDR2 reads FQGNSA. Deletions cut 1 base from V and 5 bases from J, with 14 bases between. The CDR3 is made up of 15 amino acids. CDR3 protein: CASSLGLTSGYGYTF. CDR3 coding DNA: TGTGCCAGCAGCTTAGGGTTGACATCAGGATATGGCTACACCTTC. Full variable domain (missing parts from reference TRBV7-2 and TRBJ1-2): GAGVSQSPSNKVTEKGKDVELRCDPISGHTALYWYRQSLGQGLEFLIYFQGNSAPDKSGLPSDRFSAERTGGSVSTLTIQRTQQEDSAVYLCASSLGLTSGYGYTFGSGTRLTVV.

The V call is TRBV21-1, the J call TRBJ2-1; TRBD1 is taken as the D call from the table, unchecked against the DNA. TRBV21-1 is noted as a pseudogene. The CDR3 has 13 residues. The CDR3 DNA sequence: TGTGCCAGCAGCAAAGTTCTCAGCAATGAGCAGTTCTTC. Residues: CASSKVLSNEQFF.

This clone was recorded once. The chain has TRBV11-3 and TRBJ2-7; 7 bases map to TRBD1. This CDR3 has 14 residues. Germline-derived CDR1 and CDR2 are SGHNT and YENEEA. Unmatched junction bases numbered 7, after V lost 5 bases and J lost 3 bases. DNA of the CDR3: TGTGCCAGCAGCGCGTCGGGACAGCACTACGAGCAGTACTTC. It translates to CASSASGQHYEQYF.

The J gene is TRBJ2-1, the V gene TRBV7-3; TRBD2 aligns across 7 bases. The CDR3 spans 15 residues. V was clipped by 5 bases and J by 3 bases; unmatched bases: 7. The germline gives CDR1 SGHTA, CDR2 FQGTGA. The CDR3 sequence is CASSLAGGIYNEQFF. In DNA, the CDR3 is TGTGCCAGCAGCCTAGCCGGGGGGATCTACAATGAGCAGTTCTTC. Full variable domain (remainder filled in from reference TRBV7-3 and TRBJ2-1): GAGVSQTPSNKVTEKGKYVELRCDPISGHTALYWYRQSLGQGPEFLIYFQGTGAADDSGLPNDRFFAVRPEGSVSTLKIQRTERGDSAVYLCASSLAGGIYNEQFFGPGTRLTVL.

The chain couples TRBV7-6 to TRBJ1-5; maybe TRBD1 (6 bases). Germline V CDR1 and CDR2: SGHVS, FNYEAQ. The V end was cut by 4 bases, the J end by 7 bases, with 17 bases between. This CDR3 spans 15 amino acids. In nucleotides, the CDR3 is TGTGCCAGCAGCTCAAATACAGGGCTAGGGCAGCCCCAGCATTTT. Translation: CASSSNTGLGQPQHF.